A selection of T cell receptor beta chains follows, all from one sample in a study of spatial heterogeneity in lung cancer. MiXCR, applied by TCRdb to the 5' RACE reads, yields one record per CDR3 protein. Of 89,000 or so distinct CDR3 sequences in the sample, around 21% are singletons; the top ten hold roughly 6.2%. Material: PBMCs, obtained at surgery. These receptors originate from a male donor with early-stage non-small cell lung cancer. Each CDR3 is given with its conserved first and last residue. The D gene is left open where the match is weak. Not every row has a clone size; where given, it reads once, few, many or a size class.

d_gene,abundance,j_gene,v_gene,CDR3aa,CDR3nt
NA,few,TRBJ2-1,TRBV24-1,CATSDDPYNEQFF,TGTGCCACCAGTGATGACCCGTACAATGAGCAGTTCTTC
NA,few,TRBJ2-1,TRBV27,CASRGRATYNEQFF,TGTGCCAGCCGGGGGCGGGCCACCTACAATGAGCAGTTCTTC
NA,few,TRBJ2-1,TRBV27,CASSLREAYNEQFF,TGTGCCAGCAGTTTGCGAGAGGCCTACAATGAGCAGTTCTTC
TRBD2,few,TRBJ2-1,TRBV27,CASSLSNRDYSYNEQFF,TGTGCCAGCAGTTTATCGAACCGGGACTACTCCTACAATGAGCAGTTCTTC
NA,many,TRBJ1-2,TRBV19,CASSVRSTGGYTF,TGTGCCAGCTCGGTGCGTTCGACAGGCGGCTACACCTTC
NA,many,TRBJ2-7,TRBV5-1,CASSSGYEQYF,TGCGCCAGCAGCTCCGGGTACGAGCAGTACTTC
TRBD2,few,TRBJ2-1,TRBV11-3,CASSLTPSGVTNEQFF,TGTGCCAGCAGCCTTACCCCTAGCGGGGTCACCAATGAGCAGTTCTTC
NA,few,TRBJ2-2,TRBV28,CASSRTADNTGELFF,TGTGCCAGCAGCCGGACAGCCGATAACACCGGGGAGCTGTTTTTT
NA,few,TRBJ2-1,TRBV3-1,CASSLGEWYEQFF,TGTGCCAGTTCCCTGGGGGAGTGGTATGAGCAGTTCTTC
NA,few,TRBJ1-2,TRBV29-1,CSGEENYGYTF,TGCAGCGGTGAGGAAAACTATGGCTACACCTTC
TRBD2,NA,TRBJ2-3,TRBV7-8,CASSSQGLASYGSQYF,TGTGCCAGCAGCTCCCAGGGACTAGCCTCTTACGGGTCGCAGTATTTT
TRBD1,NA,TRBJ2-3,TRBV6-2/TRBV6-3,CASTPRGTDTQYF,TGTGCCAGCACCCCCAGGGGGACAGATACGCAGTATTTT
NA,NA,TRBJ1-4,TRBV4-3,CASSQDGSDGNEKLFF,TGCGCCAGCAGCCAAGACGGGAGCGACGGAAATGAAAAACTGTTTTTT
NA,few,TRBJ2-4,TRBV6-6,CATSHLAKNIQYF,TGTGCCACCTCTCACTTAGCCAAAAACATTCAGTACTTC
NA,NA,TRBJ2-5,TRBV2,CASKTPQETQYF,TGTGCCAGCAAGACACCTCAAGAGACCCAGTACTTC
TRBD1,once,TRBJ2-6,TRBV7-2,CASSPRDRDIRSGANVLTF,TGTGCCAGCAGCCCGAGAGACAGGGACATAAGATCTGGGGCCAACGTCCTGACTTTC
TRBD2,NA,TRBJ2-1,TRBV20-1,CSARDQLAGASEQFF,TGCAGTGCTAGAGATCAACTAGCGGGAGCAAGTGAGCAGTTCTTC
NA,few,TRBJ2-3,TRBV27,CASSPHLGTDTQYF,TGTGCCAGCAGTCCTCATCTGGGAACAGATACGCAGTATTTT
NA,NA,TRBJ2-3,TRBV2,CASSEGGGRSSDTQYF,TGTGCCAGCAGTGAAGGAGGCGGACGATCTTCAGATACGCAGTATTTT
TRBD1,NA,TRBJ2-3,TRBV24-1,CATSDLGQGTDTQYF,TGTGCCACCAGTGATTTAGGACAGGGCACAGATACGCAGTATTTT
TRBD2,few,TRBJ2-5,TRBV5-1,CASSPGTSGLSKMDF,TGCGCCAGCAGCCCCGGGACTAGCGGGTTATCCAAGATGGACTTC
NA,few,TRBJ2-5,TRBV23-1,CASSQSGQKRETQYF,TGCGCCAGCAGTCAATCTGGCCAAAAGCGGGAGACCCAGTACTTC
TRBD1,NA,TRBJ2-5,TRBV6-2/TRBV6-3,CASSWMIQDRGQETQYF,TGTGCCAGCAGTTGGATGATTCAGGACAGGGGGCAAGAGACCCAGTACTTC
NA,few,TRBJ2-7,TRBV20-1,CSARGGPYEQYF,TGCAGTGCTAGGGGTGGACCCTACGAGCAGTACTTC
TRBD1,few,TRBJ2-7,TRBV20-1,CSASTGAPYEQYF,TGCAGTGCTAGCACAGGGGCCCCCTACGAGCAGTACTTC
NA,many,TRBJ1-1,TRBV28,CASRDTVNTEAFF,TGTGCCAGCAGAGATACCGTGAACACTGAAGCTTTCTTT
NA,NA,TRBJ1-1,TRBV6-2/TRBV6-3,CAIKDSLGRPGHTEAFF,TGTGCCATCAAAGACTCGTTGGGACGGCCAGGGCACACTGAAGCTTTCTTT
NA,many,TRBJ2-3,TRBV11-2,CASSKLGDTTDTQYF,TGTGCCAGCAGCAAACTAGGGGACACCACAGATACGCAGTATTTT
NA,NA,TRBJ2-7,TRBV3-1,CASSQAHYEQYF,TGTGCCAGCAGCCAAGCGCACTACGAGCAGTACTTC
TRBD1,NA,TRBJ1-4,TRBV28,CVSSTGGGNEKLFF,TGTGTCAGCAGCACAGGGGGTGGTAATGAAAAACTGTTTTTT
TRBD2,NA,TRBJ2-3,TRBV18,CASSPSRHSGSSGDTQYF,TGTGCCAGCTCACCATCCCGACATAGCGGGAGTTCGGGAGATACGCAGTATTTT
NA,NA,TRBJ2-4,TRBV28,CASRRPQAKNIQYF,TGTGCCAGCAGACGCCCACAAGCCAAAAACATTCAGTACTTC
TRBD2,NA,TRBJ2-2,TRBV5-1,CASSTGASGYGELFF,TGCGCCAGCTCCACGGGGGCTAGCGGGTACGGGGAGCTGTTTTTT
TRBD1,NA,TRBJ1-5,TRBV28,CASRIQGYSNQPQHF,TGTGCCAGCAGAATACAGGGGTATAGCAATCAGCCCCAGCATTTT
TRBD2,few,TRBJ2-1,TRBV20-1,CSARGTSGRDGFF,TGCAGTGCCCGAGGGACTAGCGGGAGAGACGGGTTCTTC
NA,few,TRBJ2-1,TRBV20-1,CSAKGGLGNEQFF,TGCAGTGCTAAGGGGGGCCTGGGGAATGAGCAGTTCTTC
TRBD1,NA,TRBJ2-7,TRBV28,CASSRPDRVGQYF,TGTGCCAGCAGTCGCCCGGACAGGGTCGGGCAGTACTTC